The 24 T cell receptor beta chains below come from one sample, sequenced in a study of shared clonotypes between healthy human individuals. Produced via immunoSEQ multiplex PCR; TCRdb's table is partial and in-frame only. In the table there are about 490,000 clones, around 80% of which are singletons. Sequences were obtained from PBMCs. These receptors were collected from a woman between 40 and 55 years old in good health. Some clones in this sample may be carry-over from other donors' samples.

This chain connects TRBV10-3 to TRBJ2-3; tentative D call: TRBD2 (6 bases). The germline V gene encodes CDR1 ENHRY and CDR2 SYGVKD. The CDR3 runs to 17 residues. Trimming removed 2 bases at V and 0 bases at J, with 15 bases between. The DNA of the CDR3 is TGTGCCATCAGTGAGAGGGACTTCAGATTAAGCACAGATACGCAGTATTTT. It translates to CAISERDFRLSTDTQYF.

This chain joins TRBV16 and TRBJ1-5, with 7 bases aligning to TRBD1. J was trimmed by 6 bases and V by 4 bases; bases with no gene match: 9. This CDR3 is built from 15 residues. CDR1 KGHSY and CDR2 FQNENV come from the germline V gene. CDR3 DNA sequence: TGTGCCAGCAGCCGGTCGGACAGGAGGGGTCAGCCCCAGCATTTT. This translates into CASSRSDRRGQPQHF.

This chain joins TRBV30 and TRBJ2-2, with D unresolved. CDR1 and CDR2 from the germline V gene are GTSNPN and SVGIG (reference sequence). V gave up 5 bases and J gave up 0 bases, with 13 bases separating them. The CDR3 runs 15 residues. CDR3 protein: CAWGLGGSNTGELFF. In DNA, the CDR3 is TGTGCCTGGGGGTTGGGTGGCTCGAACACCGGGGAGCTGTTTTTT.

This chain uses TRBV7-2 with TRBJ2-7, with 7 positions matching TRBD1. The CDR3 runs 15 residues. Germline trimming cut 1 base from V and 2 bases from J; bases unmatched to any gene: 5. Germline V gene lookup returns CDR1 SGHTA and CDR2 FQGNSA. The CDR3 DNA follows: TGTGCCAGCAGCTTAGTTGGGACAGTTGCCTACGAGCAGTACTTC. The encoded protein is CASSLVGTVAYEQYF.

Worth noting for this clone: This may come from a read error, since a much larger clone is one base off. CDR3 nucleotides: TGTGCCGGCAGCAAGAGGGCAGGGACGTCGAACACTGAAGCTTTCTTT. Protein product: CAGSKRAGTSNTEAFF. The chain is built from TRBV2 and TRBJ1-1; a weak D match, TRBD1 (5 bases). Germline V gene sequence: CDR1 SNHLY, CDR2 FYNNEI. The CDR3 length is 16 residues.

For this clone: Additional DNA sequences in this sample encode the identical CDR3. The chain has TRBV9 and TRBJ2-2; TRBD2 might be the D (5 bases). Deletions cut 0 bases from V and 5 bases from J, with 5 bases between. Germline V gives CDR1 SGDLS, CDR2 YYNGEE. This CDR3 contains 13 residues. The CDR3 DNA sequence: TGTGCCAGCAGCGTAGGAGGGACCGGGGAGCTGTTTTTT. As protein: CASSVGGTGELFF.

The chain employs TRBV9 and TRBJ2-2; D possibly corresponds to TRBD1 (6 bases). The CDR3 contains 17 residues. V was shortened by 4 bases and J by 7 bases, with 23 bases between the two germline ends. The V gene's germline CDR1 is SGDLS and CDR2 YYNGEE. The CDR3, as DNA: TGTGCCAGCAGCCCAAGGGGGTGGACAGCCATAGGCGGGGAGCTGTTTTTT. Protein: CASSPRGWTAIGGELFF.

The chain joins TRBV11-2 to TRBJ2-7; D unclear. The CDR3 sequence is 13 residues long. Per germline, CDR1 SGHAT and CDR2 FQNNGV. Between the trimmed V and J ends, which lost 0 bases and 5 bases, there was a span of 8 bases. CDR3 nucleotide sequence: TGTGCCAGCAGCTTAGACTTGGCAGACGAGCAGTACTTC. Protein sequence: CASSLDLADEQYF.

This clone was picked up one time. This likely reflects a read error, since a far larger clone is one base away. The genes are TRBV29-1 and TRBJ1-2, with D possibly TRBD1 on 5 matching bases. CDR3 size: 15 residues. CDR1 is SQVTM and CDR2 is ANQGSEA in the germline V gene. The CDR3 sequence is CGVDGGARANYGYTF. In DNA form, the CDR3 reads TGCGGCGTTGATGGAGGGGCAAGAGCTAACTATGGCTACACCTTC. The full variable domain, its missing parts supplied by reference TRBV29-1 and TRBJ1-2, is SAVISQKPSRDICQRGTSLTIQCQVDSQVTMMFWYRQQPGQSLTLIATANQGSEATYESGFVIDKFPISRPNLTFSTLTVSNMSPEDSSIYLCGVDGGARANYGYTFGSGTRLTVV.

Details on this clone: The junction departs from the called germline gene at one end, perhaps through a read error. J is TRBJ2-3 and V is TRBV11-2; 8 nucleotides agree with TRBD2. The length of the CDR3 is 14 residues. Germline CDR1 reads SGHAT; CDR2 reads FQNNGV. CDR3 DNA: TGCGCCAGCAGCCAGGGACTAGAGGCAGATACGCAGTATTTT. Amino acids: CASSQGLEADTQYF.

This rearrangement joins TRBV19 to TRBJ1-1; no clear D. Per germline, CDR1 LNHDA and CDR2 SQIVND (reference sequence). The CDR3 runs 13 residues. Trimming removed 5 bases at V and 0 bases at J, with 7 bases between. The CDR3: CASSVGLNTEAFF. The CDR3 DNA follows: TGTGCCAGTAGTGTCGGCTTGAACACTGAAGCTTTCTTT. Drawing the rest from reference TRBV19 and TRBJ1-1, the complete variable domain is DGGITQSPKYLFRKEGQNVTLSCEQNLNHDAMYWYRQDPGQGLRLIYYSQIVNDFQKGDIAEGYSVSREKKESFPLTVTSAQKNPTAFYLCASSVGLNTEAFFGQGTRLTVV.

This clone is a singleton in its sample. The chain employs TRBV7-9 and TRBJ2-7, with D maybe TRBD1 (6 bases). Trimming left V 4 bases short and J 4 bases short, with 14 bases between. This CDR3 is built from 14 residues. CDR1 is SEHNR, CDR2 FQNEAQ, per germline (reference sequence). CDR3 nucleotide sequence: TGTGCCAGCAGCTACTCGGGGCAGGGGTACGAGCAGTACTTC. It is translated as CASSYSGQGYEQYF.

The chain uses TRBV5-1 and TRBJ2-7, with D tentatively TRBD2 (5 bases). This CDR3 contains 14 residues. CDR1 is SGHRS and CDR2 is YFSETQ in the germline V gene. With 2 bases removed from V and 0 bases from J, the gap between germline ends came to 9 bases. For the CDR3, the DNA is TGCGCCAGCAGCTTCGGGGTTAGCTCCTACGAGCAGTACTTC. Amino acid sequence: CASSFGVSSYEQYF.

The chain uses TRBV6-1 and TRBJ1-2, with a possible D match to TRBD1 (5 bases). The germline V gene encodes CDR1 MNHNS and CDR2 SASEGT. CDR3 length equals 13 residues. Trimming removed 10 bases at V and 4 bases at J, with 16 bases between. This chain's CDR3 is CATRGEIIYGYTF. For the CDR3, the DNA is TGTGCCACCCGAGGGGAGATAATCTATGGCTACACCTTC.

This chain uses TRBV6-1 with TRBJ2-4; D perhaps matches TRBD1 (6 bases). V was clipped by 6 bases and J by 0 bases, with 9 bases between them. The germline V gene encodes CDR1 MNHNS and CDR2 SASEGT. The length of the CDR3 is 14 residues. For the CDR3, the DNA is TGTGCCAGCAGGCCGGACAGAGCCAAAAACATTCAGTACTTC. It specifies CASRPDRAKNIQYF.

This rearrangement joins TRBV9 to TRBJ2-2; weak D call: TRBD1 (6 bases). The CDR3 is 12 amino acids. V gave up 7 bases and J gave up 7 bases, with 11 bases separating them. Germline-derived CDR1 and CDR2 are SGDLS and YYNGEE. DNA for the CDR3: TGTGCCAGCGGTCGACAGGTCGGGGAGCTGTTTTTT. Translated: CASGRQVGELFF.

The table lists this clone with a few counts. This rearrangement joins TRBV30 to TRBJ1-2; D not certain. CDR1 is GTSNPN and CDR2 is SVGIG in the germline V gene (reference sequence). With 3 bases removed from V and 1 base from J, the gap between germline ends came to 12 bases. The CDR3 extends over 14 amino acids. CDR3 sequence reads: CAWSEGFDNYGYTF. CDR3 coding DNA: TGTGCCTGGAGCGAGGGCTTCGATAACTATGGCTACACCTTC.

This clone has more than one count but fewer than ten. The chain recombines TRBV28 with TRBJ1-5; no definite D call. Between the trimmed V and J ends, which lost 8 bases and 1 base, there was a span of 6 bases. The germline CDR1 and CDR2 sequences are MDHEN and SYDVKM. The CDR3 contains 12 residues. The CDR3 DNA reads TGTGCCAGCCTGGAGAGCAATCAGCCCCAGCATTTT. It yields the protein CASLESNQPQHF.

The chain employs TRBV9 and TRBJ2-3, with 11 positions matching TRBD2. The CDR3 covers 16 residues. The germline V gene encodes CDR1 SGDLS and CDR2 YYNGEE. After removal of 0 bases from V and 5 bases from J, the junction contained 5 bases not matched to a gene. CDR3 nucleotide sequence: TGTGCCAGCAGCGTAGACACTAGCGGGAGCTTAGATACGCAGTATTTT. Amino acids: CASSVDTSGSLDTQYF.

This rearrangement joins TRBV9 to TRBJ2-1; TRBD1 aligns across 7 bases. V shed 3 bases and J 10 bases; nucleotides not matched to a gene: 4. This CDR3 region has 12 residues. The germline V gene encodes CDR1 SGDLS and CDR2 YYNGEE. The CDR3 DNA sequence: TGTGCCAGCAGCGGGACAGGAGCAGAGCAGTTCTTC. The encoded protein is CASSGTGAEQFF.

The genes are TRBV4-2 and TRBJ2-7, with TRBD2 identical over 7 bases. CDR3 size: 13 residues. With V trimmed by 5 bases and J by 1 base, 2 bases remained unmatched. The germline gives CDR1 LGHNA, CDR2 YNFKEQ. This chain's CDR3 is CASSGRESYEQYF. CDR3 nucleotides: TGTGCCAGCAGCGGGAGGGAGTCCTACGAGCAGTACTTC.

Remarks on this clone: A much larger clone sits a single nucleotide away, making a read error possible. The genes are TRBV28 and TRBJ2-7; D remains ambiguous. The V and J ends lost 4 bases and 1 base respectively, with 14 bases between them. The CDR3 contains 15 residues. Germline CDR1 and CDR2: MDHEN and SYDVKM. The CDR3 nucleotides are TGTGCCAGCAGTTCAGATTTTAGCCGTTCCTACGAGCAGTACTTC. Amino acids: CASSSDFSRSYEQYF.

This clone was observed a single time. A read error may explain this, as a much larger clone is one base away. The chain combines TRBV11-1 with TRBJ1-1; the match to TRBD1 covers 7 bases. In germline, CDR1 is SGHAT, CDR2 FQDESV (reference sequence). This CDR3 comprises 13 residues. The CDR3 DNA is TGTGACAGCAGCACCCGACAGGGCGTTGAAGCTTTCTTT. Translated: CDSSTRQGVEAFF.

The V call is TRBV25-1, the J call TRBJ2-1; 11 bases line up with TRBD2. With 4 bases clipped from V and 4 bases from J, the junction kept 3 bases outside the gene matches. The germline gives CDR1 MGHDK, CDR2 SYGVNS. The CDR3 is made up of 15 amino acids. CDR3 amino acids: CASSGASGGYNEQFF. CDR3 DNA: TGTGCCAGCAGTGGGGCTAGCGGGGGGTACAATGAGCAGTTCTTC.